This T cell receptor beta chain came from a study of T cell responses to AZD1222 COVID-19 vaccine (TCRdb year 2021). At the level of the whole study: A total of 233 trial participants underwent TCR sequencing, of whom nearly 210 had received two doses of AZD1222 and 26 had received two doses of the MenACWY control vaccine. Trial participants were enrolled into age subgroups of 18-55, 56-69 and 70-plus years, which contained approximately 150, 28 and 58 TCR-sequenced participants, respectively. Summary of the overall study and its limitations: Spike-specific TCR breadth and depth rose significantly after two AZD1222 doses compared with day 0 and with MenACWY recipients. Participants were mostly white British, with more females than males. The authors suggested clonal diversity may have been underestimated. CD4 TCRs associated with the vaccine covered the entire spike protein, and the dominant responses were in regions 160-218 and 743-854. Because no samples from the day 14 peak response were available, repertoires could be characterized only after the peak T cell response. In the small 56-69-year group, the increase in depth fell short of significance, most likely because of low power. Nearly half of unique spike-specific TCRs reportedly recognized epitopes outside regions mutated in the B.1.351 and B.1.1.7 variants. Only five or six AZD1222 recipients were SARS-CoV-2 seropositive at baseline, limiting conclusions about previously exposed vaccinees.

V drops 4 bases and J drops 13 bases, leaving 17 bases in between. Spanning cysteine to phenylalanine, the CDR3 consists of 14 amino acids. Left in the record is the CDR3 DNA by itself, 42 bases read in frame from the first base. Sequences ENHRY (CDR1) and SYGVKD (CDR2) are obtained from the germline V gene. The CDR3 regions of human TCRbeta chains were analyzed by immunosequencing. In the authors' own workflow: TCRs in the repertoires were matched against a reference library of SARS-CoV-2-specific TCRs that had been generated with the MIRA antigen-specificity platform. Breadth was defined as the fraction of unique TCRs that were SARS-CoV-2-associated. Depth was defined as the fraction of total T cells that were SARS-CoV-2-associated. Each spike-specific TCR was assigned to its reactive spike region and to a CD4 or CD8 class using the MIRA data. Log10-transformed breadth and depth values were compared by one-way ANOVA with Sidak's multiple comparisons tests. TCRdb's version of the immuneACCESS table is confined to in-frame rearrangements and falls short of the full clone set. An unresolved V gene accounts for under half of the shortfall where checked; the remainder is of unknown origin. V and J calls and clone size are as listed in that table; D and trimming were resolved from the DNA. The sample contains about 140,000 clones, more than 85% of them found a single time. The ten largest clones represent approximately 4% of the sample.

The intended sense of this specimen's time point label: about 28 days (+/-7) after the second vaccine dose. AZD1222 recipients with second doses at about 4 weeks or about 12 weeks were pooled, because spike-specific TCR depth and breadth did not differ between schedules. Vaccinee samples came from UK trials COV001 and COV002, including a single-blind randomized controlled phase 2/3 trial of AZD1222 (ChAdOx1 nCoV-19) in healthy adults. For TCRbeta chain sequencing, PBMC samples from trial participants were taken at day 0 and at day 28 after the second dose. A word on this clone: Which antigen it targets is not known. Within one base of it there is no much larger clone, and no base qualities were kept.

The rearrangement joined TRBV10-3 to TRBJ1-6; TRBD1 is a weak D gene call, 5 bases matching. The material was peripheral blood, obtained 28 days after the second AZD1222 dose. The sequence was obtained from an adult who received the AZD1222 COVID-19 vaccine. CDR3 reads: CAISVGRDGHPLHF. The DNA reads as follows: TGTGCCATCAGTGTCGGCCGGGACGGTCATCCCCTCCACTTT.